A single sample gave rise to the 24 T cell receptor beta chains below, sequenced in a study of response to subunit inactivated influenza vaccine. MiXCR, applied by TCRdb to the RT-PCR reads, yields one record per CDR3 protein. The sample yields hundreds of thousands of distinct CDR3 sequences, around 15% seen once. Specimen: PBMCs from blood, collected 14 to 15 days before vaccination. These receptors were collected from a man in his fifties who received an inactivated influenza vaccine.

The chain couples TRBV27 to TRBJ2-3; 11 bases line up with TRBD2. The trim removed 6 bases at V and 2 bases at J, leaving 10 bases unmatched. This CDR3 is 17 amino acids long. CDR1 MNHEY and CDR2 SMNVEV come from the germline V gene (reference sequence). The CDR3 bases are TGTGCCAGCAGACTCCTCGGGACTAGCGGATACACAGATACGCAGTATTTT. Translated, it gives CASRLLGTSGYTDTQYF.

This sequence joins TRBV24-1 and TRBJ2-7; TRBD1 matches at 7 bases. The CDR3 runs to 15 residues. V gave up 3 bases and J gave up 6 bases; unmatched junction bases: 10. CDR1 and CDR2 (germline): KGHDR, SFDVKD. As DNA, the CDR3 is TGTGCCACCAGTGATAGCCGGGACAGTCTCGTCGAGCAGTACTTC. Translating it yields CATSDSRDSLVEQYF.

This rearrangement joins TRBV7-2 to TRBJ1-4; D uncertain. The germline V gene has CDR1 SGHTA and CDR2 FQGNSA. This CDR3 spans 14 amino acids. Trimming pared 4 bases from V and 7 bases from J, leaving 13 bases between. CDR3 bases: TGTGCCAGCAGCTCCCTTGGGGTGGGTGAAAAACTGTTTTTT. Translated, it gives CASSSLGVGEKLFF.

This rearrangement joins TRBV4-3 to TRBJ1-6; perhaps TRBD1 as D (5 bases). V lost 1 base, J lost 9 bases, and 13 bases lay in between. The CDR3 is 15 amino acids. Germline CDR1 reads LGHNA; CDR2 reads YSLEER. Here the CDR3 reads CASSQGGGGTSPLHF. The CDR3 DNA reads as TGCGCCAGCAGCCAAGGGGGGGGAGGAACTTCACCCCTCCACTTT.

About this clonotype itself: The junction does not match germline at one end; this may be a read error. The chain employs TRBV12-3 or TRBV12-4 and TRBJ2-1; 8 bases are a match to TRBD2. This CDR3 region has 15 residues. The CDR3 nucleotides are TGTGCCAGCAGGGTAGCGGGGCGCTCCTACAATGAGCAGTCCTTC. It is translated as CASRVAGRSYNEQSF.

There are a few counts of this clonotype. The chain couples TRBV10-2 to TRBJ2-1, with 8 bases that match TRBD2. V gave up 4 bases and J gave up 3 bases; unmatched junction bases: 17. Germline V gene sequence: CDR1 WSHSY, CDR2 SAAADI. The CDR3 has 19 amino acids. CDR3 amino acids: CASSAGLSGRGFGYNEQFF. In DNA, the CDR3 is TGCGCCAGCAGTGCGGGACTAAGCGGGAGAGGGTTCGGCTACAATGAGCAGTTCTTC.

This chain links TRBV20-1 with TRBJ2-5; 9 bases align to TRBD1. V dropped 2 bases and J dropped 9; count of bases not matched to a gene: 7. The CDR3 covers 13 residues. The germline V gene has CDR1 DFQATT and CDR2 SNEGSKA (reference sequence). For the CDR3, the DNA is TGCAGTGCTAGACACCGGGACAGGGAGTCCCAGTACTTC. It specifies CSARHRDRESQYF.

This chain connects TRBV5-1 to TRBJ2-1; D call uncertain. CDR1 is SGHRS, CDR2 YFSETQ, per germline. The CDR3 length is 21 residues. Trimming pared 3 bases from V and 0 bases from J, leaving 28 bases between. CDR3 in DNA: TGCGCCAGCAGCTCCCGGAAACATGTTCCTTCCCCCAAGAGCTCCTACAATGAGCAGTTCTTC. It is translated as CASSSRKHVPSPKSSYNEQFF.

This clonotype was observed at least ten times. The CDR3 DNA reads TGCAGCCTTAAAGGGGCGGTAGATGGCTACACCTTC. Residues: CSLKGAVDGYTF. The chain has TRBV20-1 and TRBJ1-2; a possible D gene is TRBD1 (5 bases). Germline V gene data show CDR1 as DFQATT and CDR2 as SNEGSKA (reference sequence). The CDR3 has 12 residues.

The chain's CDR3 is CASSAPSYRGYEQYF. CDR3 bases: TGTGCCAGCAGTGCCCCGTCTTACAGGGGATACGAGCAGTACTTC. The chain recombines TRBV28 with TRBJ2-7; TRBD1 agrees at 7 bases. V shed 5 bases and J 4 bases; nucleotides not matched to a gene: 11. CDR1 and CDR2 from the germline V gene are MDHEN and SYDVKM. This CDR3 has 15 amino acids.

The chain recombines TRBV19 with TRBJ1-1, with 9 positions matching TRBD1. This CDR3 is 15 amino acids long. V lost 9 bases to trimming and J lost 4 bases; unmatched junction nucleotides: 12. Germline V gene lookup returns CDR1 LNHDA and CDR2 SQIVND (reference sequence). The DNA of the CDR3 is TGTGCCAGCCGCCCAATCGAGACAGGGGGCACTGAAGCTTTCTTT. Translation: CASRPIETGGTEAFF.

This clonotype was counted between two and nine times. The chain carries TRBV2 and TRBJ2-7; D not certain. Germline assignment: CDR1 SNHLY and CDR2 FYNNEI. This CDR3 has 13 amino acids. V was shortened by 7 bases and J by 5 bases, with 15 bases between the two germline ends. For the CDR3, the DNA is TGTGCCAGCATCGAGGCTCCTGACAACGAGCAGTACTTC. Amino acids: CASIEAPDNEQYF.

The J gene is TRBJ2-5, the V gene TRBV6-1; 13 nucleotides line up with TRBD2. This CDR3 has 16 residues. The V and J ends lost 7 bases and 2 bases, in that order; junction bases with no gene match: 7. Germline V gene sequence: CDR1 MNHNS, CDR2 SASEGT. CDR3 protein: CASKSGTSGTQETQYF. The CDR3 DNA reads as TGTGCCAGCAAAAGCGGGACTAGCGGGACTCAAGAGACCCAGTACTTC.

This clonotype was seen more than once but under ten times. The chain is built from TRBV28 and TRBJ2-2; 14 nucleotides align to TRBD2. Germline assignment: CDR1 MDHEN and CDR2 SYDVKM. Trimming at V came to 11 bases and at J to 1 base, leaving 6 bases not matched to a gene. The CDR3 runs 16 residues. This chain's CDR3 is CASRLAGGQNTGELFF. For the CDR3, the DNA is TGTGCCTCCAGACTAGCGGGGGGGCAGAACACCGGGGAGCTGTTTTTT. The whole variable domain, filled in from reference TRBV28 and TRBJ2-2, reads DVKVTQSSRYLVKRTGEKVFLECVQDMDHENMFWYRQDPGLGLRLIYFSYDVKMKEKGDIPEGYSVSREKKERFSLILESASTNQTSMYLCASRLAGGQNTGELFFGEGSRLTVL.

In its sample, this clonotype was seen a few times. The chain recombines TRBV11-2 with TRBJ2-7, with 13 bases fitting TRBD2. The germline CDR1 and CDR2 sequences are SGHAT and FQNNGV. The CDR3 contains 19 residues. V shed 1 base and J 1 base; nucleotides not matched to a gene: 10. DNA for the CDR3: TGTGCCAGCAGCTTAGGACCCTTACTAGCGGGGGGGAAATCCTACGAGCAGTACTTC. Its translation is CASSLGPLLAGGKSYEQYF. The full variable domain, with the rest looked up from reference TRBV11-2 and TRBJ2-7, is EAGVAQSPRYKIIEKRQSVAFWCNPISGHATLYWYQQILGQGPKLLIQFQNNGVVDDSQLPKDRFSAERLKGVDSTLKIQPAKLEDSAVYLCASSLGPLLAGGKSYEQYFGPGTRLTVT.

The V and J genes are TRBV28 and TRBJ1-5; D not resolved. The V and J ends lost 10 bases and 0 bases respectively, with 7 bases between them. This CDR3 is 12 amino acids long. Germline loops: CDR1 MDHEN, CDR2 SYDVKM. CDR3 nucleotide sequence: TGTGCCACCCTAAATAGCAATCAGCCCCAGCATTTT. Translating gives CATLNSNQPQHF.

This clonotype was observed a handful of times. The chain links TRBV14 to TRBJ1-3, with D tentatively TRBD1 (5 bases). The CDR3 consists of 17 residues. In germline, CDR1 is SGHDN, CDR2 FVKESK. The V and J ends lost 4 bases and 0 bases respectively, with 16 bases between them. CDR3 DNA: TGTGCCAGCAGCCCATTTTGGGGGACGAGCTCTGGAAACACCATATATTTT. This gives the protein CASSPFWGTSSGNTIYF.

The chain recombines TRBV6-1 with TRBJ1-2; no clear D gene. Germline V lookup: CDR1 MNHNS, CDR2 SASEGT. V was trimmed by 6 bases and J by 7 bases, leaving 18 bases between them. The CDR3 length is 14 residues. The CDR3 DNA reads TGTGCCAGCAGGCTCGGAGGAGGTTCGGGTGGCTACACCTTC. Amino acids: CASRLGGGSGGYTF.

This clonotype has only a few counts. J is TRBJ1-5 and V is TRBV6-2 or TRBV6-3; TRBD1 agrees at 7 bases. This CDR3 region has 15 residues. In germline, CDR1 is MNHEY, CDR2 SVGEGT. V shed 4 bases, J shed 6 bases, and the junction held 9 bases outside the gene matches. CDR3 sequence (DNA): TGTGCCAGCAGTTCCGGGACAGTAGCTAGTCAGCCCCAGCATTTT. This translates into CASSSGTVASQPQHF.

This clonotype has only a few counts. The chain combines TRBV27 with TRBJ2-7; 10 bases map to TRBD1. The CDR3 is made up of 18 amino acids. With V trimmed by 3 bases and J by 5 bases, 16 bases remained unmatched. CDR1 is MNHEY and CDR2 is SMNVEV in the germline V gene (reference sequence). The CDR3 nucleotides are TGTGCCAGCAGTTTCAACCCGTCCCGGGACAGGGGTTACCACGAGCAGTACTTC. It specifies CASSFNPSRDRGYHEQYF.

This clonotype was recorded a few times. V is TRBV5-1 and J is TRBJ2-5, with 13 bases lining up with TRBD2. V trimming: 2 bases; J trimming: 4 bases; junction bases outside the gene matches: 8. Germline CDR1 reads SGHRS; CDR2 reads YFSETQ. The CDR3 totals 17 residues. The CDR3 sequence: CASSFGGLAGRGETQYF. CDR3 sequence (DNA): TGCGCCAGCAGCTTTGGGGGACTAGCGGGAAGAGGAGAGACCCAGTACTTC. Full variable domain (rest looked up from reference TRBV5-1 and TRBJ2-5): KAGVTQTPRYLIKTRGQQVTLSCSPISGHRSVSWYQQTPGQGLQFLFEYFSETQRNKGNFPGRFSGRQFSNSRSEMNVSTLELGDSALYLCASSFGGLAGRGETQYFGPGTRLLVL.

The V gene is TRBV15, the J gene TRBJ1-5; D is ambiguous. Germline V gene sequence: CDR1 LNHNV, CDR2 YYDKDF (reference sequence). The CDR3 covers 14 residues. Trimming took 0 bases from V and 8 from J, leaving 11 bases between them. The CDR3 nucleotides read TGTGCCACCAGCAGAGATCGGGAGGGAAAGCCCCAGCATTTT. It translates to CATSRDREGKPQHF. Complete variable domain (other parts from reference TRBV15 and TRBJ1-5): DAMVIQNPRYQVTQFGKPVTLSCSQTLNHNVMYWYQQKSSQAPKLLFHYYDKDFNNEADTPDNFQSRRPNTSFCFLDIRSPGLGDTAMYLCATSRDREGKPQHFGDGTRLSIL.

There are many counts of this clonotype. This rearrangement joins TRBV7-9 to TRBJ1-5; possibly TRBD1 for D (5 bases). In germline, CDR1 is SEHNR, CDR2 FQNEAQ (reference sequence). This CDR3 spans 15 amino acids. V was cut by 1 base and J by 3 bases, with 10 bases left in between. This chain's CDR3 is CASSLDLTDNQPQHF. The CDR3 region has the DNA TGTGCCAGCAGCTTAGACCTGACAGACAATCAGCCCCAGCATTTT. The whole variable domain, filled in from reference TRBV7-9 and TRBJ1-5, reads DTGVSQNPRHKITKRGQNVTFRCDPISEHNRLYWYRQTLGQGPEFLTYFQNEAQLEKSRLLSDRFSAERPKGSFSTLEIQRTEQGDSAMYLCASSLDLTDNQPQHFGDGTRLSIL.

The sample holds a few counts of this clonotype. CDR3 coding DNA: TGTGCCAGCACACCGGGACTAGCGGGGATAACAACCGGGGAGCTGTTTTTT. It yields the protein CASTPGLAGITTGELFF. The rearrangement links TRBV7-9 to TRBJ2-2; 13 bases are shared with TRBD2. Germline loops: CDR1 SEHNR, CDR2 FQNEAQ (reference sequence). This CDR3 has 17 residues. The V and J ends lost 7 bases and 5 bases, in that order; junction bases with no gene match: 10. Based on the CDR3 plus reference TRBV7-9 and TRBJ2-2, the full variable domain is DTGVSQNPRHKITKRGQNVTFRCDPISEHNRLYWYRQTLGQGPEFLTYFQNEAQLEKSRLLSDRFSAERPKGSFSTLEIQRTEQGDSAMYLCASTPGLAGITTGELFFGEGSRLTVL.